This TCR beta chain derives from a study of response to subunit inactivated influenza vaccine. Study conclusions and caveats: The study's authors posited that every seasonal influenza vaccination enlists few new T cells.

Using its own MiXCR run on the RT-PCR reads, TCRdb lists one record per CDR3 protein. Seen here are almost 600,000 distinct CDR3 sequences, 14% observed once, and the top ten hold more than 9.5%. This clonotype was seen a handful of times. Its target is not known. The specimen was PBMCs from blood, collected 12 days after vaccination. The receptor was derived from a man aged 50-59 years who received an inactivated influenza vaccine.

In nucleotides, the CDR3 is TGTGCCAGCAGGAGCAGGGACTCCTACGAGCAGTACTTC. It yields the protein CASRSRDSYEQYF. This chain links TRBV6-1 with TRBJ2-7, with D possibly being TRBD1 (5 bases). From germline, CDR1 is MNHNS and CDR2 SASEGT. V dropped 6 bases and J dropped 0 bases, with 9 bases sitting between them. The CDR3 has 13 amino acids.